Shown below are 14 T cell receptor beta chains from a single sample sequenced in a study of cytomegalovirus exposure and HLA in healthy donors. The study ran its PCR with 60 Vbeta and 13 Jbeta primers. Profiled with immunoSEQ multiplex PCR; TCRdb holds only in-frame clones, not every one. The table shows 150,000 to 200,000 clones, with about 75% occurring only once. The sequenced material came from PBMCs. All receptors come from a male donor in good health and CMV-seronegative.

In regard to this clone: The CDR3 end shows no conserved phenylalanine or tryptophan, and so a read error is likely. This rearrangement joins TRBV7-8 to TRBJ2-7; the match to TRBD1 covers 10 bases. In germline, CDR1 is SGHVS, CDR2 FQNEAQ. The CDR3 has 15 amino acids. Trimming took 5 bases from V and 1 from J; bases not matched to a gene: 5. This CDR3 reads CASSLDRGRSYEQYL. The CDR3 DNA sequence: TGTGCCAGCAGCCTAGACAGGGGGCGATCCTACGAGCAGTACCTC.

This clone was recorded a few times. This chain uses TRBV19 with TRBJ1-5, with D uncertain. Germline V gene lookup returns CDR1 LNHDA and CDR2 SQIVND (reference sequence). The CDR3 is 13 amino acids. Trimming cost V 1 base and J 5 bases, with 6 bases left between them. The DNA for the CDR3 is TGTGCCAGTAGTATAGTGCCAGATCAGCCCCAGCATTTT. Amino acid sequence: CASSIVPDQPQHF.

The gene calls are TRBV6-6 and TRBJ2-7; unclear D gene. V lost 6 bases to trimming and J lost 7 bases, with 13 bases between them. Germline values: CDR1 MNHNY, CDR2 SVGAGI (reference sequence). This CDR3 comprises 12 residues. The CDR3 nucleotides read TGTGCCAGCAGACTCGACTCGAATGAGCAGTACTTC. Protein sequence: CASRLDSNEQYF.

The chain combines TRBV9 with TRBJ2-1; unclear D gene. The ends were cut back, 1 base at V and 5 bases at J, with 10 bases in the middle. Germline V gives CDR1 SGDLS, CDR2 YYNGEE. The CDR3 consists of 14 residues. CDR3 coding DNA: TGTGCCAGCAGCGTAAGACAAGACGACAATGAGCAGTTCTTC. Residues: CASSVRQDDNEQFF.

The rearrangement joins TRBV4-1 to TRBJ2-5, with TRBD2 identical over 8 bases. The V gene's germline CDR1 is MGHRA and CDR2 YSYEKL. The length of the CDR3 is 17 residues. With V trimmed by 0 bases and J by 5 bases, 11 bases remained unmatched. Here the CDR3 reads CASSQETSAIPRETQYF. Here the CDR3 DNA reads TGCGCCAGCAGCCAAGAGACTAGCGCCATTCCTCGGGAGACCCAGTACTTC.

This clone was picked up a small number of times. CDR3 in amino acids: CASSLADSHYEQYF. The CDR3 DNA follows: TGTGCCAGCAGCTTAGCGGACAGCCATTACGAGCAGTACTTC. The chain recombines TRBV7-6 with TRBJ2-7, with a weak D call TRBD1 (6 bases). The germline V gene encodes CDR1 SGHVS and CDR2 FNYEAQ. This CDR3 contains 14 residues. V was trimmed by 0 bases and J by 4 bases, leaving 10 bases between them.

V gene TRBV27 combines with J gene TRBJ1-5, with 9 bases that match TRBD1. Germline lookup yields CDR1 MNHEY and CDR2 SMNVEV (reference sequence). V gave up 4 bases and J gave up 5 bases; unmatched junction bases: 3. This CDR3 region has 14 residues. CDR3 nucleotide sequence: TGTGCCAGCAGTTCAACAGGGGGCTATCAGCCCCAGCATTTT. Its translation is CASSSTGGYQPQHF.

CDR3: CAWSAGMDEQYF. DNA for the CDR3: TGTGCCTGGAGTGCGGGGATGGACGAGCAGTACTTC. This chain joins TRBV30 and TRBJ2-7; tentative D call: TRBD2 (5 bases). V lost 1 base, J lost 5 bases, and 9 bases lay in between. This CDR3 comprises 12 residues. Germline V gene data show CDR1 as GTSNPN and CDR2 as SVGIG (reference sequence).

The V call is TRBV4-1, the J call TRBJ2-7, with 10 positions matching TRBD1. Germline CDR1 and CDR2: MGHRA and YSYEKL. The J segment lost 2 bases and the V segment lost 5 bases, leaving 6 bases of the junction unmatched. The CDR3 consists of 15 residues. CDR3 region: CASSLAGTGAYEQYF. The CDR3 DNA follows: TGCGCCAGCAGCTTAGCCGGGACAGGGGCCTACGAGCAGTACTTC.

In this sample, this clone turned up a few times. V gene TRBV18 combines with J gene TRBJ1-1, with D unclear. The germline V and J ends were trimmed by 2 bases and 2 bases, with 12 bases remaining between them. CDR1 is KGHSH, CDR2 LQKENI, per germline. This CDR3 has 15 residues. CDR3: CASSPMTGINTEAFF. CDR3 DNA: TGTGCCAGCTCACCAATGACGGGGATTAACACTGAAGCTTTCTTT.

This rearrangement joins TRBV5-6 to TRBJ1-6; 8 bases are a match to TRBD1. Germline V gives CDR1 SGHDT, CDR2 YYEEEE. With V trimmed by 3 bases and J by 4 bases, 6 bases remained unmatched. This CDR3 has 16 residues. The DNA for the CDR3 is TGTGCCAGCAGCTCGGTGGACAGGGCTTATAATTCACCCCTCCACTTT. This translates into CASSSVDRAYNSPLHF.

CDR3 residues: CAWSTGSQPQHF. CDR3 DNA: TGTGCCTGGAGTACAGGGAGTCAGCCCCAGCATTTT. The rearrangement joins TRBV30 to TRBJ1-5; D is perhaps TRBD1 (6 bases). Germline V gives CDR1 GTSNPN, CDR2 SVGIG (reference sequence). This CDR3 comprises 12 residues. The V and J ends lost 2 bases and 6 bases respectively, with 8 bases between them.

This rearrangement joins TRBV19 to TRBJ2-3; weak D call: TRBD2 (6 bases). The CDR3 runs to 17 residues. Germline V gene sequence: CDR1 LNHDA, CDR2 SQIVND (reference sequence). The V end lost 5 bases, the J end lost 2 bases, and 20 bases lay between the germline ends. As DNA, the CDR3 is TGTGCCAGTAGTCACATCGCCCAGCGGGTAAACACAGATACGCAGTATTTT. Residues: CASSHIAQRVNTDTQYF. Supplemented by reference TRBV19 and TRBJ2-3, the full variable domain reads DGGITQSPKYLFRKEGQNVTLSCEQNLNHDAMYWYRQDPGQGLRLIYYSQIVNDFQKGDIAEGYSVSREKKESFPLTVTSAQKNPTAFYLCASSHIAQRVNTDTQYFGPGTRLTVL.

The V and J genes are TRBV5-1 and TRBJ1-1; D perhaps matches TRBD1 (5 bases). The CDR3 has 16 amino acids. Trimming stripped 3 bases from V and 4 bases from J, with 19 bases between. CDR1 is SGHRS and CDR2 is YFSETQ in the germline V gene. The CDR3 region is CASSYAGIRVSTEAFF. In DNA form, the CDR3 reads TGCGCCAGCAGCTACGCAGGAATCAGGGTTTCCACTGAAGCTTTCTTT.